What follows is one TCR beta chain and its context. Its target is unknown. These data are taken from a study of cytomegalovirus exposure and HLA in healthy donors. Notes on the study in general: TCR beta V- and J-gene trimming was later associated with a missense DCLRE1C variant. Immune exposure was documented only through CMV serostatus.

The PCR had 60 Vbeta and 13 Jbeta primers. Method: immunoSEQ multiplex PCR; TCRdb's copy keeps in-frame clones and lacks some. The data contain about 50,000 clones, roughly 80% of them singletons. This CDR3 is built from 15 residues. V dropped 0 bases and J dropped 4 bases, with 12 bases sitting between them. The V gene's germline CDR1 is SEHNR and CDR2 FQNEAQ (reference sequence). The rearrangement links TRBV7-9 to TRBJ1-1; the D gene is possibly TRBD1 (6 bases). The sequence derives from a man between 25 and 39 years old in good health and CMV-seronegative. The sequenced sample consisted of PBMCs. CDR3 loop: CASSLAQGIGTEAFF. As DNA, the CDR3 is TGTGCCAGCAGCTTAGCACAGGGAATTGGCACTGAAGCTTTCTTT.